The 18 T cell receptor beta chains presented below share a single source sample, sequenced in a study of cytomegalovirus exposure and HLA in healthy donors. The PCR contained 60 Vbeta and 13 Jbeta primers. Repertoires were generated with immunoSEQ multiplex PCR, while TCRdb's copy carries only in-frame clones and drops some. The sample lists approximately 220,000 clones; about 80% were seen once. The specimen was PBMCs. These receptors were collected from a male donor in good health and CMV-seronegative.

This clone was observed a handful of times. This chain connects TRBV9 to TRBJ1-1; 9 nucleotides align to TRBD1. The CDR3 is 18 amino acids. Germline lookup yields CDR1 SGDLS and CDR2 YYNGEE. The trim removed 0 bases at V and 1 base at J, leaving 10 bases unmatched. The CDR3 DNA follows: TGTGCCAGCAGCGTAGGAACAGGGGGCCACTGGGGGAACACTGAAGCTTTCTTT. Amino acids: CASSVGTGGHWGNTEAFF.

Written as DNA, the CDR3 is TGTGCCAGCAGCCAGGAAGCGGGGGAGTACACCGGGGAGCTGTTTTTT. As protein: CASSQEAGEYTGELFF. This sequence joins TRBV4-2 and TRBJ2-2, with 8 bases that match TRBD2. J lost 3 bases, V lost 3 bases, and 6 bases had no gene match. CDR3 size: 16 residues. Germline V CDR1 and CDR2: LGHNA, YNFKEQ.

V and J are TRBV28 and TRBJ2-1; 11 nucleotides line up with TRBD2. In germline, CDR1 is MDHEN, CDR2 SYDVKM. This CDR3 has 19 residues. Trimming took 7 bases from V and 0 from J; bases not matched to a gene: 14. CDR3 nucleotide sequence: TGTGCCAGCACCTCATGGGCGCTAGCGGGAGGCAGCTCCTACAATGAGCAGTTCTTC. Translating gives CASTSWALAGGSSYNEQFF. The variable domain in full, completed from reference TRBV28 and TRBJ2-1, reads DVKVTQSSRYLVKRTGEKVFLECVQDMDHENMFWYRQDPGLGLRLIYFSYDVKMKEKGDIPEGYSVSREKKERFSLILESASTNQTSMYLCASTSWALAGGSSYNEQFFGPGTRLTVL.

The J gene is TRBJ1-4, the V gene TRBV20-1, with TRBD1 identical over 7 bases. This CDR3 has 11 amino acids. CDR1 is DFQATT, CDR2 SNEGSKA, per germline (reference sequence). The junction had 7 bases not matched to a gene; V was cut back by 3 bases and J by 15 bases. The CDR3 reads CSARETGYLFF. Here the CDR3 DNA reads TGCAGTGCTAGGGAGACAGGGTACTTGTTTTTT.

The chain combines TRBV19 with TRBJ2-1; 11 bases are a match to TRBD1. The germline V gene has CDR1 LNHDA and CDR2 SQIVND (reference sequence). After removal of 8 bases from V and 8 bases from J, the junction contained 8 bases not matched to a gene. The CDR3 loop spans 14 amino acids. CDR3: CASGQGAIDDEQFF. As DNA, the CDR3 is TGTGCCAGTGGACAGGGGGCAATTGATGATGAGCAGTTCTTC.

The V gene is TRBV6-6, the J gene TRBJ1-6, with 7 bases lining up with TRBD1. The CDR3 runs to 15 residues. Trimming at V came to 1 base and at J to 7 bases, leaving 4 bases not matched to a gene. Germline V gene lookup returns CDR1 MNHNY and CDR2 SVGAGI (reference sequence). The CDR3 region has the DNA TGTGCCAGCAGTTACTGGGACAGTGAGAATTCACCCCTCCACTTT. Protein: CASSYWDSENSPLHF.

V and J are TRBV28 and TRBJ2-1, with TRBD2 matching over 7 bases. Germline CDR1 and CDR2: MDHEN and SYDVKM. The trim removed 11 bases at V and 7 bases at J, leaving 8 bases unmatched. The CDR3 loop spans 12 amino acids. CDR3 loop: CAEGRGGNEQFF. In DNA form, the CDR3 reads TGTGCCGAGGGGAGGGGTGGGAATGAGCAGTTCTTC.

The chain couples TRBV7-8 to TRBJ2-1; D possibly corresponds to TRBD1 (6 bases). CDR1 and CDR2 (germline): SGHVS, FQNEAQ. Trimming pared 2 bases from V and 2 bases from J, leaving 10 bases between. CDR3 length: 15 residues. CDR3 nucleotides: TGTGCCAGCAGCTTAAGGCAGGGGACCTACAATGAGCAGTTCTTC. Translating it yields CASSLRQGTYNEQFF.

This chain links TRBV6-5 with TRBJ2-3, with 9 bases that match TRBD2. The CDR3 covers 15 residues. Germline V CDR1 and CDR2: MNHEY, SVGAGI. The trim removed 4 bases at V and 6 bases at J, leaving 8 bases unmatched. CDR3 residues: CASSLAGASLDTQYF. The DNA of the CDR3 is TGTGCCAGCAGTTTAGCGGGGGCCAGTTTGGATACGCAGTATTTT.

The rearrangement uses TRBV9 and TRBJ2-6; D ambiguous. This CDR3 is built from 13 residues. With 3 bases removed from V and 2 bases from J, the gap between germline ends came to 3 bases. The germline V gene encodes CDR1 SGDLS and CDR2 YYNGEE. The DNA for the CDR3 is TGTGCCAGCAGCGCCGCTGGGGCCAACGTCCTGACTTTC. Protein sequence: CASSAAGANVLTF. The full variable domain, its missing parts supplied by reference TRBV9 and TRBJ2-6, is DSGVTQTPKHLITATGQRVTLRCSPRSGDLSVYWYQQSLDQGLQFLIQYYNGEERAKGNILERFSAQQFPDLHSELNLSSLELGDSALYFCASSAAGANVLTFGAGSRLTVL.

This clone was recorded once. This chain links TRBV5-1 with TRBJ2-2, with 9 bases identical to TRBD1. Germline-derived CDR1 and CDR2 are SGHRS and YFSETQ. This CDR3 has 16 amino acids. With V trimmed by 4 bases and J by 7 bases, 11 bases remained unmatched. DNA for the CDR3: TGCGCCAGCAGCATAGCCGGGACAGGGATTGGCGGGGAGCTGTTTTTT. It translates to CASSIAGTGIGGELFF.

This clone was seen only once. The chain is built from TRBV4-3 and TRBJ2-1; D perhaps matches TRBD2 (6 bases). Germline V gene sequence: CDR1 LGHNA, CDR2 YSLEER. Deletions cut 3 bases from V and 7 bases from J, with 13 bases between. The length of the CDR3 is 14 residues. The CDR3 protein is CASSQGLVTNEQFF. The DNA for the CDR3 is TGCGCCAGCAGCCAGGGACTGGTAACGAATGAGCAGTTCTTC.

V and J are TRBV5-1 and TRBJ2-7; 10 bases align to TRBD1. V lost 4 bases and J lost 4; bases outside the gene matches: 11. Germline V gene lookup returns CDR1 SGHRS and CDR2 YFSETQ. This CDR3 contains 16 residues. As DNA, the CDR3 is TGCGCCAGCAGCCCCGCGGGGGGACAGGGGATATACGAGCAGTACTTC. It yields the protein CASSPAGGQGIYEQYF.

There are a few counts of this clone. This chain connects TRBV11-2 to TRBJ1-4, with D possibly TRBD1 on 6 matching bases. V lost 3 bases to trimming and J lost 4 bases, with 15 bases between them. The CDR3 has 16 residues. Germline V gene lookup returns CDR1 SGHAT and CDR2 FQNNGV. The CDR3: CASSFYNGQINEKLFF. The CDR3 nucleotides read TGTGCCAGCAGCTTCTACAACGGACAGATTAATGAAAAACTGTTTTTT.

V gene TRBV7-3 combines with J gene TRBJ2-1; 7 positions match TRBD2. Losses at the gene ends were 3 bases for V and 8 bases for J; bases not matched to a gene: 1. Germline V CDR1 and CDR2: SGHTA, FQGTGA. This CDR3 contains 12 residues. Written as DNA, the CDR3 is TGTGCCAGCAGCTTGAGCGGGGATGAGCAGTTCTTC. Encoded protein: CASSLSGDEQFF.

This clone has a single count. V usage is TRBV29-1 and J usage is TRBJ2-5, with 12 bases lining up with TRBD1. This CDR3 comprises 15 residues. V lost 3 bases and J lost 4; bases outside the gene matches: 6. Germline V lookup: CDR1 SQVTM, CDR2 ANQGSEA. CDR3 amino acids: CSVDIGTGGLETQYF. The CDR3 bases are TGCAGCGTTGATATTGGGACAGGGGGCTTAGAGACCCAGTACTTC.

This clone is labeled as medium-sized. The chain combines TRBV7-7 with TRBJ2-1; 11 positions match TRBD1. The CDR3 is 17 residues long. The germline gives CDR1 SSHAT, CDR2 FNYEAQ (reference sequence). V lost 0 bases and J lost 2; bases outside the gene matches: 3. The CDR3 is CASSLAPGQGAYNEQFF. The CDR3 coding sequence is TGTGCCAGCAGCTTAGCGCCGGGACAGGGGGCCTACAATGAGCAGTTCTTC. The entire variable domain, with the rest obtained from reference TRBV7-7 and TRBJ2-1, is as follows: GAGVSQSPRYKVTKRGQDVTLRCDPISSHATLYWYQQALGQGPEFLTYFNYEAQPDKSGLPSDRFSAERPEGSISTLTIQRTEQRDSAMYRCASSLAPGQGAYNEQFFGPGTRLTVL.

The chain uses TRBV6-6 and TRBJ2-5; possibly TRBD2 for D (5 bases). The CDR3 is 16 residues long. Trimming removed 4 bases at V and 5 bases at J, with 20 bases between. The germline CDR1 and CDR2 sequences are MNHNY and SVGAGI (reference sequence). CDR3 sequence: CASSSGSNESWETQYF. DNA of the CDR3: TGTGCCAGCAGTTCGGGGTCTAACGAATCGTGGGAGACCCAGTACTTC.